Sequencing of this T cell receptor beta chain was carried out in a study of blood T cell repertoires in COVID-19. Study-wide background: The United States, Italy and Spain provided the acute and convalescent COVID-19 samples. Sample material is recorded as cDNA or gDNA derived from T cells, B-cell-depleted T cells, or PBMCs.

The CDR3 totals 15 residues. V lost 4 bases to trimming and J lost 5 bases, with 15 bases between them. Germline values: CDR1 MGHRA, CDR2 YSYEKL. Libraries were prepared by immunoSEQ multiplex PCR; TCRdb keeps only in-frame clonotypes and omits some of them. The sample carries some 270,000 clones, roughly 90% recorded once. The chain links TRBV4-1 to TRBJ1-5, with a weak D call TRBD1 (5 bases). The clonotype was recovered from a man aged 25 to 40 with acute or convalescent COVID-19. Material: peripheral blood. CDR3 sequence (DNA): TGCGCCAGCAGCCGCCTTTTGGGAGGGGATCAGCCCCAGCATTTT. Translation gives CASSRLLGGDQPQHF.